This record looks at one T cell receptor (beta chain) sequence and its context. Measured with immunoSEQ multiplex PCR; TCRdb has only the in-frame clones, and not every one. Of approximately 82,000 clones listed, 90% to 95% are singletons. These data come from a study of control samples from healthy donors and cancer patients. This CDR3 has 15 residues. V dropped 4 bases and J dropped 2 bases, with 12 bases sitting between them. Germline V gene sequence: CDR1 MNHEY, CDR2 SVGEGT. The clonotype comes from a woman aged 18-29 years in good health. The sequencing sample was made of blood. The chain recombines TRBV6-2 or TRBV6-3 with TRBJ2-1; D may be TRBD1 or TRBD2 (5 bases each). CDR3 nucleotides: TGTGCCAGCAGTTTTGGCGAGGGACCCTACAATGAGCAGTTCTTC. Protein: CASSFGEGPYNEQFF.